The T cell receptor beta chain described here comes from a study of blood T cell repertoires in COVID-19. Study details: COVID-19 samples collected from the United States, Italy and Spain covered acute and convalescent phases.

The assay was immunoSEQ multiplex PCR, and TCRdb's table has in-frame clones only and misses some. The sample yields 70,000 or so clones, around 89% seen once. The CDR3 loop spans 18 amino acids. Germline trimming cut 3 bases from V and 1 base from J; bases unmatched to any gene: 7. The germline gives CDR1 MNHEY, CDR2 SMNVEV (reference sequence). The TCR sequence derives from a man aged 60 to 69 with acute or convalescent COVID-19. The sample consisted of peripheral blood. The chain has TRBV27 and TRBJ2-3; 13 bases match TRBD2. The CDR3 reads CASSFGLAGDRRTDTQYF. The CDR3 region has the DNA TGTGCCAGCAGTTTCGGACTAGCGGGAGACCGACGCACAGATACGCAGTATTTT.